This passage covers 30 T cell receptor beta chains from one sample sequenced in a study of PD-L1 blockade in urothelial cancer. Time point specified: peripheral blood 6 weeks after treatment start. Generated by immunoSEQ multiplex PCR, the TCRdb table keeps only in-frame clones and is missing some. Of approximately 110,000 clones in the sample, approximately 90% are singletons; the top ten hold 3% to 4.5%. Specimen: PBMCs, collected around atezolizumab (anti-PD-L1) treatment. The receptor set was obtained from a man in his 60s with urothelial cancer.

This sequence joins TRBV4-3 and TRBJ2-3, with 9 bases that match TRBD2. Germline trimming cut 0 bases from V and 2 bases from J; bases unmatched to any gene: 9. Looked up from germline, CDR1 is LGHNA and CDR2 is YSLEER. This CDR3 has 18 residues. The CDR3 here is CASSQDTEAGGYTDTQYF. CDR3 DNA: TGCGCCAGCAGCCAAGATACCGAAGCGGGGGGCTACACAGATACGCAGTATTTT.

This clone is a singleton in its sample. The rearrangement uses TRBV6-5 and TRBJ1-5, with D perhaps TRBD1 (5 bases). Deletions cut 9 bases from V and 7 bases from J, with 16 bases between. This CDR3 contains 13 residues. The germline CDR1 and CDR2 sequences are MNHEY and SVGAGI. The CDR3 DNA sequence: TGTGCCAGTTCTCAGGGTTTCGGGCAGCCCCAGCATTTT. This sequence encodes CASSQGFGQPQHF.

The gene calls are TRBV5-8 and TRBJ1-5; the match to TRBD1 covers 7 bases. J gave up 7 bases and V 4 bases, and 5 bases lay outside the gene matches. Germline V CDR1 and CDR2: SGHTS, YDEGEE. This CDR3 is built from 13 residues. CDR3 in DNA: TGTGCCAGCAGCATCAACAGGGGACAGCCCCAGCATTTT. This sequence encodes CASSINRGQPQHF.

V is TRBV6-1 and J is TRBJ2-7; weak D call: TRBD1 (5 bases). Germline-derived CDR1 and CDR2 are MNHNS and SASEGT. CDR3 length equals 13 residues. V lost 4 bases and J 0 bases, leaving 7 bases between the germline ends. The CDR3 is CASSATGSYEQYF. CDR3 DNA sequence: TGTGCCAGCAGTGCCACAGGCTCCTACGAGCAGTACTTC.

This clone was seen a few times. The chain is built from TRBV19 and TRBJ1-6; 8 nucleotides match TRBD1. Germline CDR1 and CDR2: LNHDA and SQIVND (reference sequence). The V and J ends lost 4 bases and 8 bases, in that order; junction bases with no gene match: 7. This CDR3 has 15 amino acids. The DNA for the CDR3 is TGTGCCAGTAGTACTGGACAGGGCAGGCATTCACCCCTCCACTTT. It encodes CASSTGQGRHSPLHF.

The V gene is TRBV9, the J gene TRBJ2-7; TRBD2 matches 8 bases. The V and J ends lost 0 bases and 5 bases, in that order; junction bases with no gene match: 16. The length of the CDR3 is 18 residues. Germline assignment: CDR1 SGDLS and CDR2 YYNGEE. This CDR3 is CASSVDAGGRRSRHEQYF. The CDR3 DNA follows: TGTGCCAGCAGCGTAGATGCCGGCGGGAGGCGCTCACGCCACGAGCAGTACTTC.

The V call is TRBV7-7, the J call TRBJ2-5; D unclear. V shed 5 bases and J shed 7 bases, with 14 bases lying between them. The CDR3 loop spans 13 amino acids. Germline V gene lookup returns CDR1 SSHAT and CDR2 FNYEAQ (reference sequence). In nucleotides, the CDR3 is TGTGCCAGCAGCGACTCAGCGCGTGGGACCCAGTACTTC. Its translation: CASSDSARGTQYF.

The DNA of the CDR3 is TGTGCCATCAGTCCGAGGGACAGGATTAACTATGGCTACACCTTC. This gives the protein CAISPRDRINYGYTF. This chain uses TRBV10-3 with TRBJ1-2, with 8 positions matching TRBD1. After removal of 5 bases from V and 1 base from J, the junction contained 6 bases not matched to a gene. The CDR3 runs to 15 residues. The germline V gene has CDR1 ENHRY and CDR2 SYGVKD.

The chain is built from TRBV9 and TRBJ2-2; TRBD1 is a possible D gene (6 bases). This CDR3 is built from 15 residues. CDR1 and CDR2 (germline): SGDLS, YYNGEE. Trimming removed 1 base from V and 2 bases from J, with 9 bases in between. CDR3 DNA sequence: TGTGCCAGCAGCGTAAGGACAGATAACACCGGGGAGCTGTTTTTT. Translation gives CASSVRTDNTGELFF.

The chain couples TRBV7-2 to TRBJ1-1, with D possibly being TRBD1 (5 bases). In germline, CDR1 is SGHTA, CDR2 FQGNSA. Trimming stripped 1 base from V and 5 bases from J, with 17 bases between. This CDR3 is built from 16 residues. The CDR3, as DNA: TGTGCCAGCAGCTTAGGAGATGCGAGGGGAGGAACTGAAGCTTTCTTT. Its protein product is CASSLGDARGGTEAFF.

The chain employs TRBV18 and TRBJ2-7; the match to TRBD2 covers 11 bases. Trimming cost V 1 base and J 0 bases; bases outside gene matches: 2. The CDR3 spans 16 residues. CDR1 is KGHSH and CDR2 is LQKENI in the germline V gene. The CDR3 bases are TGTGCCAGCTCACCACAGACTAGCGGGAACTCCTACGAGCAGTACTTC. Its translation is CASSPQTSGNSYEQYF.

V usage is TRBV9 and J usage is TRBJ1-4; 7 bases map to TRBD1. Trimming cost V 4 bases and J 5 bases; bases outside gene matches: 8. The V gene's germline CDR1 is SGDLS and CDR2 YYNGEE. There are 15 residues in the CDR3. The chain's CDR3 is CASSIRQGTNEKLFF. The CDR3 DNA sequence: TGTGCCAGCAGCATAAGACAGGGCACAAATGAAAAACTGTTTTTT.

The CDR3 loop reads CATSISLRTSGGADTQYF. For the CDR3, the DNA is TGTGCCACCAGCATCTCCCTACGGACTAGCGGGGGGGCAGATACGCAGTATTTT. The J gene is TRBJ2-3, the V gene TRBV15, with 15 bases lining up with TRBD2. J lost 4 bases, V lost 4 bases, and 9 bases had no gene match. CDR1 is LNHNV, CDR2 YYDKDF, per germline (reference sequence). The CDR3 is 18 residues long.

V gene TRBV18 combines with J gene TRBJ2-7; 10 bases match TRBD2. The CDR3 consists of 15 residues. Germline V gene sequence: CDR1 KGHSH, CDR2 LQKENI. V was clipped by 2 bases and J by 2 bases; unmatched bases: 3. The CDR3 sequence is CASSPGLADTYEQYF. The DNA of the CDR3 is TGTGCCAGCTCACCAGGACTAGCGGACACCTACGAGCAGTACTTC.

The V and J genes are TRBV9 and TRBJ2-1; TRBD2 matches 9 bases. The CDR3 runs 16 residues. Germline-derived CDR1 and CDR2 are SGDLS and YYNGEE. Germline trimming cut 1 base from V and 10 bases from J; bases unmatched to any gene: 12. The CDR3 DNA sequence: TGTGCCAGCAGCGTAATTTCCAGCGGGGGGATAGGGGAGCAGTTCTTC. Translated, it gives CASSVISSGGIGEQFF.

V usage is TRBV28 and J usage is TRBJ2-3; 11 nucleotides align to TRBD2. The CDR3 is 16 amino acids. V was clipped by 5 bases and J by 5 bases; unmatched bases: 9. CDR1 is MDHEN, CDR2 SYDVKM, per germline. CDR3 DNA: TGTGCCAGCAGTAAGAATAGCGGGAGGGCCATAGATACGCAGTATTTT. This codes for CASSKNSGRAIDTQYF.

This sequence joins TRBV5-1 and TRBJ2-5, with 11 bases identical to TRBD1. Germline V gene sequence: CDR1 SGHRS, CDR2 YFSETQ. The CDR3 is 17 amino acids. V shed 0 bases, J shed 3 bases, and the junction held 7 bases outside the gene matches. The DNA of the CDR3 is TGCGCCAGCAGCTTGGGGACAGGGGGCGCCTCTAAAGAGACCCAGTACTTC. Its translation: CASSLGTGGASKETQYF.

V is TRBV18 and J is TRBJ2-2; D remains unclear. This CDR3 is built from 13 residues. V was clipped by 2 bases and J by 4 bases, with 5 bases between them. Germline-derived CDR1 and CDR2 are KGHSH and LQKENI. The CDR3, as DNA: TGTGCCAGCTCACCATCCGGCACCGGGGAGCTGTTTTTT. It translates to CASSPSGTGELFF.

The chain joins TRBV9 to TRBJ2-7; 9 bases are a match to TRBD2. J was trimmed by 6 bases and V by 3 bases; bases with no gene match: 10. The germline V gene has CDR1 SGDLS and CDR2 YYNGEE. The CDR3 sequence is 15 residues long. CDR3 bases: TGTGCCAGCAGCGCGGTCGCGGGAGGGCCCGGCGAGCAGTACTTC. Its translation: CASSAVAGGPGEQYF. The complete variable domain, with remaining parts taken from reference TRBV9 and TRBJ2-7, reads DSGVTQTPKHLITATGQRVTLRCSPRSGDLSVYWYQQSLDQGLQFLIQYYNGEERAKGNILERFSAQQFPDLHSELNLSSLELGDSALYFCASSAVAGGPGEQYFGPGTRLTVT.

The V and J genes are TRBV9 and TRBJ2-7; 8 bases agree with TRBD1. Germline-derived CDR1 and CDR2 are SGDLS and YYNGEE. The CDR3 consists of 14 residues. V dropped 1 base and J dropped 3; count of bases not matched to a gene: 3. This CDR3 is CASSVSGQGYEQYF. In DNA form, the CDR3 reads TGTGCCAGCAGCGTATCCGGACAGGGCTACGAGCAGTACTTC. Together with reference TRBV9 and TRBJ2-7, the CDR3 gives the full variable domain: DSGVTQTPKHLITATGQRVTLRCSPRSGDLSVYWYQQSLDQGLQFLIQYYNGEERAKGNILERFSAQQFPDLHSELNLSSLELGDSALYFCASSVSGQGYEQYFGPGTRLTVT.

This sequence joins TRBV19 and TRBJ1-2; 8 bases match TRBD1. This CDR3 spans 17 amino acids. CDR1 and CDR2 (germline): LNHDA, SQIVND (reference sequence). After removal of 5 bases from V and 3 bases from J, the junction contained 14 bases not matched to a gene. The CDR3 region is CASSSRPSGGSDYGYTF. The DNA of the CDR3 is TGTGCCAGTAGTTCCAGGCCTTCAGGGGGCTCTGACTATGGCTACACCTTC.

V and J are TRBV2 and TRBJ2-7; the match to TRBD2 covers 14 bases. CDR1 and CDR2 (germline): SNHLY, FYNNEI. V lost 6 bases, J lost 2 bases, and 6 bases stayed unmatched. This CDR3 is built from 16 residues. CDR3 region: CASSRTSGRITYEQYF. The CDR3 DNA reads TGTGCCAGCAGCAGGACTAGCGGGAGGATCACCTACGAGCAGTACTTC.

The chain recombines TRBV6-1 with TRBJ1-5, with TRBD1 matching 12 bases. Per germline, CDR1 MNHNS and CDR2 SASEGT. V was clipped by 6 bases and J by 5 bases; unmatched bases: 5. The CDR3 spans 15 residues. The CDR3 here is CASRAGTGGDQPQHF. CDR3 coding DNA: TGTGCCAGCAGAGCCGGGACAGGGGGCGATCAGCCCCAGCATTTT.

The chain links TRBV14 to TRBJ1-5, with D possibly TRBD1 on 5 matching bases. Deletions cut 4 bases from V and 10 bases from J, with 14 bases between. The CDR3 contains 13 residues. The germline V gene has CDR1 SGHDN and CDR2 FVKESK. The CDR3 coding sequence is TGTGCCAGCAGCCGTAACACAGGAGTTCCCCAGCATTTT. Translating gives CASSRNTGVPQHF.

This clone was detected only once. This chain joins TRBV5-1 and TRBJ2-3, with 10 bases fitting TRBD2. The CDR3 consists of 17 residues. Germline CDR1 reads SGHRS; CDR2 reads YFSETQ. Trimming took 6 bases from V and 0 from J; bases not matched to a gene: 10. The CDR3 reads CASIPPGTSDSTDTQYF. The CDR3 nucleotides read TGCGCCAGCATCCCCCCTGGGACTAGCGATAGCACAGATACGCAGTATTTT.

This chain links TRBV5-1 with TRBJ2-5, with 7 bases lining up with TRBD2. The CDR3 runs to 15 residues. The germline CDR1 and CDR2 sequences are SGHRS and YFSETQ. Trimming at V came to 5 bases and at J to 4 bases, leaving 11 bases not matched to a gene. The CDR3 DNA sequence: TGCGCCAGCAGTTCAATAGGCGGGAGCGGAGAGACCCAGTACTTC. This gives the protein CASSSIGGSGETQYF.

The gene calls are TRBV30 and TRBJ1-5, with 7 bases lining up with TRBD1. Trimming at V came to 4 bases and at J to 5 bases, leaving 11 bases not matched to a gene. The CDR3 totals 15 residues. Germline V gene lookup returns CDR1 GTSNPN and CDR2 SVGIG (reference sequence). The chain's CDR3 is CAWTPGQRKYQPQHF. In DNA, the CDR3 is TGTGCCTGGACACCGGGACAGAGGAAGTATCAGCCCCAGCATTTT.

The rearrangement joins TRBV28 to TRBJ1-3; a weak D match, TRBD1 (5 bases). V lost 3 bases, J lost 2 bases, and 14 bases lay in between. CDR1 MDHEN and CDR2 SYDVKM come from the germline V gene. CDR3 length equals 16 residues. CDR3 protein: CASSLGVGEAGNTIYF. As DNA, the CDR3 is TGTGCCAGCAGTTTGGGGGTGGGGGAGGCTGGAAACACCATATATTTT.

The genes are TRBV10-1 and TRBJ1-1; TRBD1 matches at 7 bases. CDR1 and CDR2 from the germline V gene are WNHNN and SYGVQD (reference sequence). The CDR3 totals 14 residues. The V gene end was trimmed by 8 bases and the J gene end by 8 bases; junction bases not matched to a gene: 14. CDR3 region: CASGTGTAGAEAFF. The DNA of the CDR3 is TGCGCCAGCGGAACCGGGACAGCAGGGGCGGAAGCTTTCTTT.

CDR3 amino acids: CASSLKGLATNTGELFF. The CDR3 DNA reads TGTGCCAGCAGCTTGAAAGGACTAGCGACAAACACCGGGGAGCTGTTTTTT. V and J are TRBV5-6 and TRBJ2-2; 9 positions match TRBD2. The junction had 6 bases not matched to a gene; V was cut back by 1 base and J by 2 bases. The CDR3 covers 17 residues. Germline V lookup: CDR1 SGHDT, CDR2 YYEEEE.